This TCR beta chain was observed in a study of T cell repertoires in ileal Crohn's disease. Repertoires were generated with immunoSEQ multiplex PCR, while TCRdb's copy carries only in-frame clones and drops some. The table includes about 16,000 clones, 92% detected once. Specified time point: inflamed ileum from the surgical specimen. The CDR3 has 13 amino acids. The germline V gene encodes CDR1 GTSNPN and CDR2 SVGIG (reference sequence). V shed 2 bases, J shed 5 bases, and the junction held 2 bases outside the gene matches. This TCR derives from an adult with Crohn's disease. This chain uses TRBV30 with TRBJ2-5; the match to TRBD2 covers 10 bases. Sequencing used ileal tissue. CDR3 DNA sequence: TGTGCCTGGAGTAGCGGGGGGGTGGAGACCCAGTACTTC. Encoded protein: CAWSSGGVETQYF. Drawing the rest from reference TRBV30 and TRBJ2-5, the complete variable domain is SQTIHQWPATLVQPVGSPLSLECTVEGTSNPNLYWYRQAAGRGLQLLFYSVGIGQISSEVPQNLSASRPQDRQFILSSKKLLLSDSGFYLCAWSSGGVETQYFGPGTRLLVL.